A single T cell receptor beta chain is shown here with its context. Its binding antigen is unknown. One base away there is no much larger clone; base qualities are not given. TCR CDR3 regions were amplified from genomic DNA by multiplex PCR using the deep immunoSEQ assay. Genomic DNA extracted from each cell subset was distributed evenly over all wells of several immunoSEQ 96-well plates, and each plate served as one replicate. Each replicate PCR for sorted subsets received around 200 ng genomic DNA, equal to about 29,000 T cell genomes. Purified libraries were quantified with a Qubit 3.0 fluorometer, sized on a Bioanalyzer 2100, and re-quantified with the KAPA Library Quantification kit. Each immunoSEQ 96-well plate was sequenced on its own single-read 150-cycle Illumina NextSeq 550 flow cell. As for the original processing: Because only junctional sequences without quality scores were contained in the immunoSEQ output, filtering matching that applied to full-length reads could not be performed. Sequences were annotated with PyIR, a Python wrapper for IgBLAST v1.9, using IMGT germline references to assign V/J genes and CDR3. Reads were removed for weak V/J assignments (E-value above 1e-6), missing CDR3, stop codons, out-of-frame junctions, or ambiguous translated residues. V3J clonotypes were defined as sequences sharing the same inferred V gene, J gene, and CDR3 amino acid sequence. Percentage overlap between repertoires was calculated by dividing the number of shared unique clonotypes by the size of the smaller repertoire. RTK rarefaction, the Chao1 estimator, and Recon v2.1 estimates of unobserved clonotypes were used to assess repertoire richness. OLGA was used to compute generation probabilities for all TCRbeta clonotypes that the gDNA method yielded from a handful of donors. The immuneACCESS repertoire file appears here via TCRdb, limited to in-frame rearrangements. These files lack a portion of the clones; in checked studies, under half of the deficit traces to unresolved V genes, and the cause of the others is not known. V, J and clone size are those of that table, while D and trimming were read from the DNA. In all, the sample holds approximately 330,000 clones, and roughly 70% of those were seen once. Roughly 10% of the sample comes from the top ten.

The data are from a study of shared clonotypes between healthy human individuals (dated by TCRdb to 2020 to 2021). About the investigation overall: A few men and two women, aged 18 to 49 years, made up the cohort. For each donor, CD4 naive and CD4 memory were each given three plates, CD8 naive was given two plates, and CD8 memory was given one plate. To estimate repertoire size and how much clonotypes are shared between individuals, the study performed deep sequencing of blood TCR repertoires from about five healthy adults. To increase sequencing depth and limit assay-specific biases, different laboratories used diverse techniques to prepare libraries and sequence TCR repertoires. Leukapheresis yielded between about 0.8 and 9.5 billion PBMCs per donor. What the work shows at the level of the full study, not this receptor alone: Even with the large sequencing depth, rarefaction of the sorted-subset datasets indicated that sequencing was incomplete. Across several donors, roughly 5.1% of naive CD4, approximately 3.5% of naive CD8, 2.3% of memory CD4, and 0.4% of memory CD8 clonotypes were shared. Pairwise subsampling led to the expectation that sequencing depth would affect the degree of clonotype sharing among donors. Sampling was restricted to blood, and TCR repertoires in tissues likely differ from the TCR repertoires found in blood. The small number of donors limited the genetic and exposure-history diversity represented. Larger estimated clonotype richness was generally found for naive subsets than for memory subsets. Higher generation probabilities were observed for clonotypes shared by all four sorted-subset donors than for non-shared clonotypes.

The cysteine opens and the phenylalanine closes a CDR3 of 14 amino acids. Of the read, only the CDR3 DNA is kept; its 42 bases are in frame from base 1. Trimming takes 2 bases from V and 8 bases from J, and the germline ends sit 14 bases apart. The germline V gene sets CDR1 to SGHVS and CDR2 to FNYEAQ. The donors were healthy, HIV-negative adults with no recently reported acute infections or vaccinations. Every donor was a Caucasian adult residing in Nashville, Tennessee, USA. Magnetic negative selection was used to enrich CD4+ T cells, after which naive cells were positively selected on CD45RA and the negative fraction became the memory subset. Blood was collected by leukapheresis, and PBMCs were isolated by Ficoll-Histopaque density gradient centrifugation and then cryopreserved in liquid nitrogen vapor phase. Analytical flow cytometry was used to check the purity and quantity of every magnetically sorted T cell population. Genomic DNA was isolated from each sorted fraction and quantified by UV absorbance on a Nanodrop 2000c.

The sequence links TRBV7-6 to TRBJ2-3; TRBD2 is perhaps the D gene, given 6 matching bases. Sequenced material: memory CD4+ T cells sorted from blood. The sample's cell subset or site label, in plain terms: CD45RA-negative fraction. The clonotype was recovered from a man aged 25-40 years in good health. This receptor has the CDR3 CASSLNGGLGTQYF. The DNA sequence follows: TGTGCCAGCAGCTTAAACGGAGGGCTCGGTACGCAGTATTTT.